Listed below are T cell receptor beta chains from one sample, sequenced in a study of blood T cell repertoires in COVID-19. Libraries were prepared by immunoSEQ multiplex PCR; TCRdb keeps only in-frame clonotypes and omits some of them. The data show about 160,000 clones, with around four fifths seen just once and roughly a tenth held by the top ten. Sequencing used peripheral blood. The origin of the receptors is a human donor in a cohort sampled during active COVID-19. The CDR3 runs from the conserved cysteine through the conserved F or W. A D gene is named only where the DNA matches it firmly. Clone size appears in some rows only: once, few, many, or a class for an expanded clone.

-,TRBV3-1/TRBV3-2,-,TRBJ2-4,CASSRTQAKNIQYF,TGTGCCAGCAGCCGTACACAAGCCAAAAACATTCAGTACTTC
-,TRBV7-2,-,TRBJ1-4,CASTLATGSNEKLFF,TGTGCCAGCACCTTAGCGACAGGCTCTAATGAAAAACTGTTTTTT
TRBD1,TRBV11-2,-,TRBJ2-1,CASRSQPGTGQFF,TGTGCCAGCAGATCCCAGCCCGGGACAGGGCAGTTCTTC
-,TRBV28,few,TRBJ1-2,CASRSDSAYGYTF,TGTGCCAGCAGGTCGGACAGCGCCTATGGCTACACCTTC
-,TRBV2,-,TRBJ1-2,CASSDYLPYGYTF,TGTGCCAGCAGTGATTACCTACCTTATGGCTACACCTTC
-,TRBV7-2,-,TRBJ2-7,CASSASYEQYF,TGTGCCAGCAGCGCCAGCTACGAGCAGTACTTC
TRBD1,TRBV28,-,TRBJ1-5,CASSLIQGDQPQHF,TGTGCCAGCAGTTTAATACAGGGGGATCAGCCCCAGCATTTT
-,TRBV18,few,TRBJ1-5,CASSPSGIPYSNQPQHF,TGTGCCAGCTCACCCTCAGGGATTCCCTATAGCAATCAGCCCCAGCATTTT
-,TRBV2,-,TRBJ2-1,CASAQDEQFF,TGTGCCTCCGCCCAGGATGAGCAGTTCTTC
TRBD1,TRBV19,-,TRBJ2-1,CASSTGTGPRQEQFF,TGTGCCAGTAGTACCGGGACAGGGCCCCGTCAAGAGCAGTTCTTC
TRBD2,TRBV18,once,TRBJ2-3,CASSELSGGTSTDTQYF,TGTGCCAGCTCAGAGTTAAGCGGGGGAACCAGCACAGATACGCAGTATTTT
-,TRBV10-3,-,TRBJ1-2,CAISGALGQRGYTF,TGTGCCATCAGTGGGGCCCTGGGACAACGGGGCTACACCTTC
-,TRBV4-3,-,TRBJ2-1,CASSPEVSIYYNEQFF,TGCGCCAGCAGCCCCGAGGTCTCTATATACTACAATGAGCAGTTCTTC
-,TRBV29-1,-,TRBJ2-7,CSAGGTYGTEQYF,TGCAGCGCAGGCGGGACTTACGGAACCGAGCAGTACTTC
-,TRBV5-1,few,TRBJ1-3,CASSLGASNTIYF,TGCGCCAGCAGCTTGGGGGCTTCAAACACCATATATTTT
-,TRBV12-3/TRBV12-4,-,TRBJ2-7,CASSLRFSYEQYF,TGTGCCAGCAGTTTGAGGTTCTCCTACGAGCAGTACTTC
TRBD2,TRBV18,few,TRBJ2-7,CASSPPTSGVGEQYF,TGTGCCAGCTCACCACCGACTAGCGGGGTGGGCGAGCAGTACTTC
TRBD1,TRBV10-1,-,TRBJ2-1,CASSADRFSYNEQFF,TGCGCCAGCAGTGCGGACAGGTTTTCCTACAATGAGCAGTTCTTC
-,TRBV2,-,TRBJ2-2,CAGTPGYTGELFF,TGTGCCGGTACCCCAGGGTACACCGGGGAGCTGTTTTTT
TRBD2,TRBV7-2,-,TRBJ2-7,CASSFSSGGAPNEQYF,TGTGCCAGCAGCTTCTCTAGCGGGGGGGCCCCGAACGAGCAGTACTTC
TRBD1,TRBV29-1,few,TRBJ1-1,CSVRQGGTEAFF,TGCAGCGTACGACAGGGAGGCACTGAAGCTTTCTTT
TRBD1,TRBV30,-,TRBJ1-2,CAWSHRGTNYGYTF,TGTGCCTGGAGTCACAGGGGGACTAACTATGGCTACACCTTC
-,TRBV5-6,-,TRBJ2-5,CASSPRRGATQYF,TGTGCCAGCAGCCCCCGGAGGGGTGCGACCCAGTACTTC
-,TRBV28,-,TRBJ2-3,CASSPGLLLQYF,TGTGCCAGCAGTCCCGGACTTTTATTGCAGTATTTT